This T cell receptor beta chain stems from a study of blood T cell repertoires in COVID-19. V gave up 5 bases and J gave up 2 bases, with 10 bases separating them. CDR3 size: 13 residues. This clone was picked up many times. Profiling relied on immunoSEQ multiplex PCR, and the TCRdb table lists in-frame clones only, not all of them. Counted here are about 320,000 clones, roughly 89% occurring once; the ten biggest clones make up around 10%. This sequence was found in a woman aged 18 to 35 who had recovered from COVID-19. Material: PBMCs or T cells enriched from blood (not recorded which). This chain links TRBV12-3 or TRBV12-4 with TRBJ2-7, with a possible D match to TRBD2 (6 bases). CDR3 sequence: CASSAGLPYEQYF. The CDR3 bases are TGTGCCAGCAGTGCGGGACTCCCCTACGAGCAGTACTTC.